This TCR beta chain is from a study of monozygotic twins with inflammatory bowel disease. Study conclusions and caveats: There was no support for any single strong signal or clonotype associated with IBD. Healthy twins showed more clonotype sharing with others than IBD patients, especially patients with disease activity.

In the case of this clonotype: The antigen is not known.

Each CDR3 protein gets one entry in TCRdb, which reprocessed the 5' RACE reads and gives no DNA. The repertoire table contains some 160,000 distinct CDR3 sequences. Per the germline V gene, CDR1 is MNHEY and CDR2 is SMNVEV (reference sequence). This CDR3 spans 17 amino acids. The J gene is TRBJ2-5, the V gene TRBV27; TCRdb indicates TRBD2, and absent DNA this call remains unverified. This receptor was taken from a human donor with ulcerative colitis or Crohn's disease, or a healthy co-twin of an affected twin (not recorded which). The sample was blood. This CDR3 is CASSPGLGLAGRETQYF.